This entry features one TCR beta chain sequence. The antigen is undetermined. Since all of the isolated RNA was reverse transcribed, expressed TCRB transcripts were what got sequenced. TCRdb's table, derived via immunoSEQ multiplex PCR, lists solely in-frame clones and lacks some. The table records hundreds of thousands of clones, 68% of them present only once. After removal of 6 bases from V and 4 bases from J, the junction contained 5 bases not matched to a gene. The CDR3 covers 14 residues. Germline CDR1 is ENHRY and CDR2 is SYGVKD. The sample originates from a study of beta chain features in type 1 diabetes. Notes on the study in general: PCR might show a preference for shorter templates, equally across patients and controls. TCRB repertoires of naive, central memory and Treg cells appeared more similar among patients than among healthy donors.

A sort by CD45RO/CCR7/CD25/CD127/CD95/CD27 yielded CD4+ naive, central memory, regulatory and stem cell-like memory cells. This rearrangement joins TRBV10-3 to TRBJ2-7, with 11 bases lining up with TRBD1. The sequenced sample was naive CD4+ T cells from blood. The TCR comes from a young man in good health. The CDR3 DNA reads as TGTGCCATCAGGGGGGACAGGGGGAAATACGAGCAGTACTTC. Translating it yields CAIRGDRGKYEQYF.